These 22 T cell receptor beta chains originate from one sample sequenced in a study of OX40 agonist ivuxolimab in advanced cancers. Assay: immunoSEQ multiplex PCR; the TCRdb copy retains only in-frame clones and omits some. The sample includes 55,000 to 80,000 clones, around nine tenths of them seen just once. Sample: CD4+ or CD8+ T cells sorted from blood, taken in a trial of the OX40 agonist ivuxolimab. The origin of the receptors is an adult with an advanced solid tumor such as melanoma, head and neck, liver or kidney cancer.

CDR3 DNA sequence: TGTGCCAGCAGCTCCCGGGCGGGACACAATGAGCAGTTCTTC. It codes for CASSSRAGHNEQFF. V and J are TRBV7-2 and TRBJ2-1, with D possibly TRBD2 on 6 matching bases. CDR1 and CDR2 (germline): SGHTA, FQGNSA. V was pared by 4 bases and J by 5 bases, with 12 bases between. There are 14 residues in the CDR3.

The sample holds a few counts of this clone. This chain uses TRBV6-5 with TRBJ1-2; 10 bases are a match to TRBD1. The V and J ends lost 7 bases and 7 bases, in that order; junction bases with no gene match: 6. The CDR3 runs 13 residues. In germline, CDR1 is MNHEY, CDR2 SVGAGI. The CDR3: CASMGQGLGGYTF. The DNA of the CDR3 is TGTGCCAGCATGGGACAGGGGCTCGGTGGCTACACCTTC.

V gene TRBV9 combines with J gene TRBJ1-4; TRBD1 might be the D (5 bases). The CDR3 has 14 residues. Germline CDR1 reads SGDLS; CDR2 reads YYNGEE. Trimming left V 0 bases short and J 8 bases short, with 11 bases between. In DNA form, the CDR3 reads TGTGCCAGCAGCGTAGAGTCGGCAGGGGAAAAACTGTTTTTT. The encoded protein is CASSVESAGEKLFF.

V is TRBV27 and J is TRBJ2-3; D is possibly TRBD2 (6 bases). V was pared by 4 bases and J by 6 bases, with 14 bases between. CDR1 and CDR2 from the germline V gene are MNHEY and SMNVEV (reference sequence). The CDR3 length is 14 residues. CDR3 residues: CASSSQPSGDTQYF. The DNA of the CDR3 is TGTGCCAGCAGTTCCCAGCCAAGCGGGGATACGCAGTATTTT.

This clone was detected once. This chain connects TRBV7-2 to TRBJ2-1, with D perhaps matching TRBD2 (5 bases). CDR3 size: 15 residues. The V gene lost 2 bases and the J gene lost 5 bases, with 13 bases spanning the gap. The germline V gene has CDR1 SGHTA and CDR2 FQGNSA. The CDR3 protein is CASSLFNYGNNEQFF. The CDR3 nucleotides are TGTGCCAGCAGCTTATTCAACTACGGGAACAATGAGCAGTTCTTC.

CDR3 nucleotide sequence: TGTGCCAGCAGTGAGGCCGGGGTGCAGTACTTC. Residues: CASSEAGVQYF. V gene TRBV2 combines with J gene TRBJ2-7, with D possibly TRBD2 on 5 matching bases. The V end lost 3 bases, the J end lost 9 bases, and 9 bases lay between the germline ends. The CDR3 is made up of 11 amino acids. The germline gives CDR1 SNHLY, CDR2 FYNNEI.

Here the CDR3 DNA reads TGTGCCAGTAGTATATTGGGGACAGTTGCTAATCAGCCCCAGCATTTT. Translating gives CASSILGTVANQPQHF. The chain has TRBV19 and TRBJ1-5; 7 bases are a match to TRBD1. The germline V gene has CDR1 LNHDA and CDR2 SQIVND (reference sequence). Trimming removed 2 bases from V and 4 bases from J; junction bases left unmatched: 8. This CDR3 region has 16 residues.

This chain joins TRBV9 and TRBJ1-3; the D gene is possibly TRBD1 (5 bases). Germline CDR1 reads SGDLS; CDR2 reads YYNGEE. V was shortened by 4 bases and J by 0 bases, with 11 bases between the two germline ends. The CDR3 is 15 amino acids. The CDR3 loop reads CASSSPTVSGNTIYF. As DNA, the CDR3 is TGTGCCAGCAGCTCGCCGACAGTCTCTGGAAACACCATATATTTT.

This clone was counted only a few times. The chain uses TRBV5-6 and TRBJ2-2; no clear D. V was cut by 0 bases and J by 0 bases, with 12 bases left in between. Germline V gene sequence: CDR1 SGHDT, CDR2 YYEEEE. The CDR3 is made up of 17 amino acids. DNA of the CDR3: TGTGCCAGCAGCTTGGATTTCCGGAGTGCGAACACCGGGGAGCTGTTTTTT. Its protein product is CASSLDFRSANTGELFF.

In this sample, this clone turned up once. The chain uses TRBV7-8 and TRBJ2-2; D may be TRBD1 or TRBD2 (5 bases each). The V end was cut by 1 base, the J end by 7 bases, with 13 bases between. The CDR3 runs 15 residues. CDR1 is SGHVS and CDR2 is FQNEAQ in the germline V gene. CDR3 nucleotide sequence: TGTGCCAGCAGCTTAGATGGGGGTTCACGCGGGGAGCTGTTTTTT. As protein: CASSLDGGSRGELFF.

This clone has more than one count but fewer than ten. V usage is TRBV6-5 and J usage is TRBJ1-1; D call uncertain. In germline, CDR1 is MNHEY, CDR2 SVGAGI. The CDR3 consists of 14 residues. With 0 bases removed from V and 1 base from J, the gap between germline ends came to 6 bases. The CDR3 nucleotides are TGTGCCAGCAGTTACTCGAAGTGGAACACTGAAGCTTTCTTT. Amino acids: CASSYSKWNTEAFF.

J is TRBJ1-2 and V is TRBV6-6, with a weak D call TRBD1 (6 bases). Germline V CDR1 and CDR2: MNHNY, SVGAGI (reference sequence). This CDR3 region has 15 residues. V shed 7 bases and J shed 5 bases, with 20 bases lying between them. The CDR3 DNA reads TGTGCCAGCACACAGGGACAACTAGGGAGTTATGGCTACACCTTC. As protein: CASTQGQLGSYGYTF.

This chain links TRBV7-2 with TRBJ1-5; D remains unclear. Trimming removed 1 base from V and 9 bases from J, with 7 bases in between. The CDR3 length is 12 residues. The germline V gene encodes CDR1 SGHTA and CDR2 FQGNSA. The CDR3 DNA is TGTGCCAGCAGCTTAGAGGCCGGGCCCCAGCATTTT. This gives the protein CASSLEAGPQHF.

The CDR3 region has the DNA TGTGCCAGCTGTCTGCCGGGACTGAACACTGAAGCTTTCTTT. Its translation: CASCLPGLNTEAFF. The chain uses TRBV5-8 and TRBJ1-1; a weak D match, TRBD1 (5 bases). From germline, CDR1 is SGHTS and CDR2 YDEGEE. The CDR3 is 14 residues long. The ends were cut back, 7 bases at V and 0 bases at J, with 13 bases in the middle.

This clone showed up just once. V and J are TRBV6-5 and TRBJ1-2; D is ambiguous. The CDR3 consists of 13 residues. V gave up 2 bases and J gave up 1 base, with 5 bases separating them. From germline, CDR1 is MNHEY and CDR2 SVGAGI. CDR3 amino acids: CASSYIFNYGYTF. CDR3 nucleotides: TGTGCCAGCAGTTACATTTTTAACTATGGCTACACCTTC.

The chain is built from TRBV6-1 and TRBJ2-3; TRBD2 aligns across 9 bases. J lost 3 bases, V lost 2 bases, and 6 bases had no gene match. Per the germline V gene, CDR1 is MNHNS and CDR2 is SASEGT. The CDR3 contains 16 residues. The CDR3 DNA reads as TGTGCCAGCAGTGAAAGGGGGGGACTAGCAACAGATACGCAGTATTTT. Its protein is CASSERGGLATDTQYF.

The V and J genes are TRBV4-3 and TRBJ1-3; D not certain. The CDR3 length is 17 residues. CDR1 is LGHNA and CDR2 is YSLEER in the germline V gene. Trimming removed 0 bases at V and 3 bases at J, with 15 bases between. DNA for the CDR3: TGCGCCAGCAGCCAAGATTGGGGAACGGGCGGTGGAAACACCATATATTTT. It yields the protein CASSQDWGTGGGNTIYF.

This sequence joins TRBV11-2 and TRBJ1-1; possible D gene TRBD1, 5 bases. V lost 2 bases and J 8 bases, leaving 9 bases between the germline ends. The CDR3 length is 12 residues. CDR1 and CDR2 from the germline V gene are SGHAT and FQNNGV. CDR3 loop: CASSLHWGEAFF. CDR3 nucleotide sequence: TGTGCCAGCAGCTTACATTGGGGCGAAGCTTTCTTT.

There are a few counts of this clone. The genes are TRBV15 and TRBJ1-3; possibly TRBD1 for D (5 bases). The CDR3 consists of 17 residues. Germline V gives CDR1 LNHNV, CDR2 YYDKDF (reference sequence). The V and J ends lost 0 bases and 0 bases respectively, with 12 bases between them. This chain's CDR3 is CATSRDYPGTSGNTIYF. Here the CDR3 DNA reads TGTGCCACCAGCAGAGATTACCCGGGGACCTCTGGAAACACCATATATTTT.

The gene calls are TRBV14 and TRBJ2-3; no reliable D call. The ends were cut back, 4 bases at V and 9 bases at J, with 8 bases in the middle. CDR1 is SGHDN and CDR2 is FVKESK in the germline V gene. There are 11 residues in the CDR3. CDR3 coding DNA: TGTGCCAGCAGCCCTCCCGGGACGCAGTATTTT. It encodes CASSPPGTQYF.

The V gene is TRBV5-4, the J gene TRBJ1-3; 8 bases are shared with TRBD1. V trimming: 4 bases; J trimming: 4 bases; junction bases outside the gene matches: 4. Per germline, CDR1 SGHNT and CDR2 YYREEE (reference sequence). The CDR3 is 14 residues long. The CDR3 protein is CASSVGQEGNTIYF. DNA of the CDR3: TGTGCCAGCAGCGTGGGACAGGAGGGAAACACCATATATTTT.

The J gene is TRBJ2-7, the V gene TRBV7-2; 7 nucleotides align to TRBD2. J was trimmed by 4 bases and V by 5 bases; bases with no gene match: 5. The CDR3 extends over 13 amino acids. The V gene's germline CDR1 is SGHTA and CDR2 FQGNSA. The CDR3 coding sequence is TGTGCCAGCAGCCCGGGGAGGGAGTACGAGCAGTACTTC. Translated: CASSPGREYEQYF.